One and the same sample provided the 3 T cell receptor beta chains below, sequenced in a study of shared clonotypes between healthy human individuals. This table comes from immunoSEQ multiplex PCR, and its TCRdb copy is limited to in-frame clones, with some not included. The sample has about 1.1 million clones; about four fifths are singletons. Sequencing input: memory CD4+ T cells from PBMCs. Regarding subset: CD45RA-negative fraction. The receptors stem from a man in his late teens or twenties in good health. Some clones in this sample may be carry-over from other donors' samples.

A word on this clone: Given a far larger clone just one base away, this is likely a sequencing read error. The V gene is TRBV5-4, the J gene TRBJ2-3; 9 bases are a match to TRBD1. Trimming cost V 4 bases and J 5 bases; bases outside gene matches: 8. Germline values: CDR1 SGHNT, CDR2 YYREEE (reference sequence). There are 15 residues in the CDR3. DNA for the CDR3: TGTGCCAGCAGCCTTGGGGGACAGGGAAAAGATACGCAGTATTTT. It codes for CASSLGGQGKDTQYF.

The chain uses TRBV9 and TRBJ1-1; weak D call: TRBD1 (5 bases). Trimming took off 3 bases at V and 5 bases at J, with 11 bases between the two ends. CDR1 and CDR2 from the germline V gene are SGDLS and YYNGEE. The CDR3 covers 13 residues. CDR3 in amino acids: CASSDSGETEAFF. CDR3 nucleotides: TGTGCCAGCAGCGACTCGGGGGAGACTGAAGCTTTCTTT.

This chain's CDR3 is CASSYAGALQETQYF. In DNA form, the CDR3 reads TGTGCCAGCAGTTACGCGGGGGCCCTCCAAGAGACCCAGTACTTC. The chain recombines TRBV28 with TRBJ2-5, with TRBD2 as a possible D gene (7 bases). The germline V gene has CDR1 MDHEN and CDR2 SYDVKM. Trimming stripped 4 bases from V and 1 base from J, with 13 bases between. The CDR3 contains 15 residues.